The TCR beta chain described here comes from a study of shared clonotypes between healthy human individuals. Germline V CDR1 and CDR2: GTSNPN, SVGIG (reference sequence). The CDR3 has 17 amino acids. V dropped 1 base and J dropped 2; count of bases not matched to a gene: 10. Assay: immunoSEQ multiplex PCR; the TCRdb copy retains only in-frame clones and omits some. The sample holds millions of clones, over 85% seen once. Sequenced input: naive CD4+ T cells sorted from blood. Noted subset: CD45RA+ positively selected. The TCR sequence derives from a man between 18 and 29 years old in good health. The chain combines TRBV30 with TRBJ1-2; TRBD1 aligns across 10 bases. CDR3 loop: CAWSGQGATKWNYGYTF. CDR3 DNA sequence: TGTGCCTGGAGTGGACAGGGGGCTACCAAATGGAACTATGGCTACACCTTC.